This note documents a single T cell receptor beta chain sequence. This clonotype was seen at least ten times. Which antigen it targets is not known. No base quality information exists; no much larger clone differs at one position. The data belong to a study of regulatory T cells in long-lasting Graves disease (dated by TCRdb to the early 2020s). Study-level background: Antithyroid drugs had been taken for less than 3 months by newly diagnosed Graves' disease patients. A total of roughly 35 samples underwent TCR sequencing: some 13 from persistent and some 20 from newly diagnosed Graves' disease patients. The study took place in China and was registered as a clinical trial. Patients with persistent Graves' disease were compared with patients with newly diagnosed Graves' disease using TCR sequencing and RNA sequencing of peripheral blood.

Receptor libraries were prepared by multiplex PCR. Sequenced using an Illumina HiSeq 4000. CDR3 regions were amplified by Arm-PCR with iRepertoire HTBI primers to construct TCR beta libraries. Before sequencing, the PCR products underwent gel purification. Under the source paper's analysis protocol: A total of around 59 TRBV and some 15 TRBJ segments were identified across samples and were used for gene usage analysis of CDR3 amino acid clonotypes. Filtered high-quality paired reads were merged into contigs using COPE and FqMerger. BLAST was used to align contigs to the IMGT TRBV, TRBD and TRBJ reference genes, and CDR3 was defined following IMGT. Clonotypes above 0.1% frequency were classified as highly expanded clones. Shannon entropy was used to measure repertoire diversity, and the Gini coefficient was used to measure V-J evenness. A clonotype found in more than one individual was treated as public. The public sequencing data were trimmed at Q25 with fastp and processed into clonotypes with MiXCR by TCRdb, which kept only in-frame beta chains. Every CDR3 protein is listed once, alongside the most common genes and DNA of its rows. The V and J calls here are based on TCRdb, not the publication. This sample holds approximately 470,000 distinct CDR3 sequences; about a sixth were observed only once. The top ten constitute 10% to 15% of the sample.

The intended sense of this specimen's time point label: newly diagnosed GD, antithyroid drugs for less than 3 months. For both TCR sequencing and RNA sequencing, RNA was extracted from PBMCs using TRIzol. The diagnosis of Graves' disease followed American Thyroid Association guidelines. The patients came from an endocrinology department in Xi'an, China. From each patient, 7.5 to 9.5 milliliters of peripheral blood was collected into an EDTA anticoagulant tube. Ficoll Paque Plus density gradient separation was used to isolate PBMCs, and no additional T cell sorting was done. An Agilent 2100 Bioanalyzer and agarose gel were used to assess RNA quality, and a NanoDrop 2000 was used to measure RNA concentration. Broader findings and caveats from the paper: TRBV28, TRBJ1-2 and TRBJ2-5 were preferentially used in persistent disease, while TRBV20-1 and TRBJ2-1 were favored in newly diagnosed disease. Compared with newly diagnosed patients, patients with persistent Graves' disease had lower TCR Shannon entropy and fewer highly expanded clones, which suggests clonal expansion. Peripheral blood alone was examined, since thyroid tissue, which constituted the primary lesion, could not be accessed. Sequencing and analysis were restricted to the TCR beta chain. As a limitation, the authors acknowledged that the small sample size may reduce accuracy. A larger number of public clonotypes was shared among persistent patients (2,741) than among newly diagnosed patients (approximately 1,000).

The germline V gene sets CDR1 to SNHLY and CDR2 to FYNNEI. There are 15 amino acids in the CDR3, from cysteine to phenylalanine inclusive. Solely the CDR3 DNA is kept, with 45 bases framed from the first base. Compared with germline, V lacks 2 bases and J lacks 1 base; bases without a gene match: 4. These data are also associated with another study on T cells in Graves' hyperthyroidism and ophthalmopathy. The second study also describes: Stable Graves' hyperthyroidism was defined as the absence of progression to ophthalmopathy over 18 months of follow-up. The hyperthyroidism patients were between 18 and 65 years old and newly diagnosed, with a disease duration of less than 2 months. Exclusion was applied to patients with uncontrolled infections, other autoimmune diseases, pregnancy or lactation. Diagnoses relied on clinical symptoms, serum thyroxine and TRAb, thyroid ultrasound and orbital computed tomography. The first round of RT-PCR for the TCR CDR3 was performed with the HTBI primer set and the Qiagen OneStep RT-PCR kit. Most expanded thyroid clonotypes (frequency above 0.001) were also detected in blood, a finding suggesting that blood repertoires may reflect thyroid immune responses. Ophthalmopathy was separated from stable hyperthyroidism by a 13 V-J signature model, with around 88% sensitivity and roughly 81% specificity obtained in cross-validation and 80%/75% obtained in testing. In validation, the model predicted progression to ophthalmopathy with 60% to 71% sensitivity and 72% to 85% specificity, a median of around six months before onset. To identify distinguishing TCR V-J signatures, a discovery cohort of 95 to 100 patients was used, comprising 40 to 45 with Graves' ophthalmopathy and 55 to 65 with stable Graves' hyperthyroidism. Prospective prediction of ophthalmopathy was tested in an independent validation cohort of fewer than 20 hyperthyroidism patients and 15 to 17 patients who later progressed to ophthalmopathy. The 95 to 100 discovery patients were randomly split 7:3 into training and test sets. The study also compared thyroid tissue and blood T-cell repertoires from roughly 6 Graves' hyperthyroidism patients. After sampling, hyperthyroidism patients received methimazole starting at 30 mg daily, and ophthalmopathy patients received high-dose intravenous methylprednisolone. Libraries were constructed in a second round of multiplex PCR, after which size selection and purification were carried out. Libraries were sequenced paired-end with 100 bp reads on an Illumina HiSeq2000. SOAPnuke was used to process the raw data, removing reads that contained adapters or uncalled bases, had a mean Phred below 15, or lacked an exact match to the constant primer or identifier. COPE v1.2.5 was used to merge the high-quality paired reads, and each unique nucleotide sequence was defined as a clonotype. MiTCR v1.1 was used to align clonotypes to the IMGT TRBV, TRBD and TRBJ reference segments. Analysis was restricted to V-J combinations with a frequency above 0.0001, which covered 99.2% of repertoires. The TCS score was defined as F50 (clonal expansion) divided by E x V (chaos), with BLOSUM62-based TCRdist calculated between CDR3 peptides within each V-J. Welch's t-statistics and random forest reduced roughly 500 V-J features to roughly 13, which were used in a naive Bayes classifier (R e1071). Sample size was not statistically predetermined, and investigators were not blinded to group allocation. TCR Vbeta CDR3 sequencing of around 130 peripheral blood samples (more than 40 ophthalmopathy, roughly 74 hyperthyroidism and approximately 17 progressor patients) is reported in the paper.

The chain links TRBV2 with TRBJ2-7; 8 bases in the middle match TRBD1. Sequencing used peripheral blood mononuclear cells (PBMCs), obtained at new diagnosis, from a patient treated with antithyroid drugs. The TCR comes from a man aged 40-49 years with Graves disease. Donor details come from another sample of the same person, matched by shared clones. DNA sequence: TGTGCCAGCAGTGAACAGGGGGCGTCGTCCTACGAGCAGTACTTC. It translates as CASSEQGASSYEQYF.